The rows below give T cell receptor beta chains drawn from one sample of a study of blood T cell repertoires in COVID-19. The table came from immunoSEQ multiplex PCR; TCRdb's copy has only in-frame clones and leaves some out. The sample includes around 300,000 clones, 89% seen only once; the top ten take under 2.5%. What was sequenced was PBMCs or T cells enriched from blood (not recorded which). These receptors were collected from a woman in her sixties who had recovered from COVID-19. Both conserved end residues are part of each CDR3. The D gene is left open where the match is weak.

J gene,V gene,D gene,CDR3 protein
TRBJ2-5,TRBV11-2,-,CASSFFGLLSGETQYF
TRBJ2-3,TRBV7-9,-,CASSLTTPDTQYF
TRBJ1-1,TRBV12-3/TRBV12-4,TRBD1,CASRVDRGDEAFF
TRBJ1-2,TRBV6-5,-,CASRRNLANYGYTF
TRBJ2-1,TRBV9,TRBD2,CASSVEWLAGDEQFF
TRBJ2-7,TRBV5-8,-,CASNSRGEQYF
TRBJ1-6,TRBV18,TRBD1,CASSPNSGTGDSPLHF
TRBJ2-7,TRBV30,TRBD2,CAAGAGASYEQYF
TRBJ1-4,TRBV2,TRBD1,CASAPGGTNEKLFF
TRBJ1-2,TRBV21-1,-,CASSKAQGYYGYTF
TRBJ1-2,TRBV5-1,-,CASSSGPESRYGYTF